This TCR beta chain appears in the sequencing data of a study of blood T cells in healthy people across ages. Findings and limits, study-wide: Researchers deemed the diversity estimates from one million T cells underestimates.

Of note for this clonotype: Its antigen is unknown.

V shed 6 bases, J shed 4 bases, and the junction held 6 bases outside the gene matches. The CDR3 spans 15 residues. Looked up from germline, CDR1 is MNHNS and CDR2 is SASEGT. PCR was performed a second time for about 7 to 12 cycles using a sample-barcoded 5' primer and a J-beta primer mix. A single record per CDR3 protein comes from TCRdb applying MiXCR to the 5' RACE reads. This table holds 700,000 to 1,000,000 distinct CDR3 sequences, around two fifths found once. The rearrangement links TRBV6-1 to TRBJ1-6; 7 positions agree with TRBD1. The receptor comes from a man aged 60 to 69 in good health. The sequenced sample consisted of blood. DNA for the CDR3: TGTGCCAGCAGACCCACGGGACAGTATAATTCACCCCTCCACTTT. Amino acid sequence: CASRPTGQYNSPLHF.